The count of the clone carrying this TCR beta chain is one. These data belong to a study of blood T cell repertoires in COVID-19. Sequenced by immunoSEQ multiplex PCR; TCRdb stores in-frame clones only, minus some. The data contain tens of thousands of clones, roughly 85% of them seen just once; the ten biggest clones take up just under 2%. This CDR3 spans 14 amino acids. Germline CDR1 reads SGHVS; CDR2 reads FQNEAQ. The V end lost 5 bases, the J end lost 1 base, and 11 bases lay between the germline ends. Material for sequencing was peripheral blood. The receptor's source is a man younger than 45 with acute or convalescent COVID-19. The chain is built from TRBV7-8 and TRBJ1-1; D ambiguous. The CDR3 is CASSLGPGNTEAFF. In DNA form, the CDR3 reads TGTGCCAGCAGCCTCGGCCCGGGGAACACTGAAGCTTTCTTT.